Each of the 6 T cell receptor beta chains below was sequenced from the same sample in a study of cytomegalovirus exposure and HLA in healthy donors. The study ran its PCR with 60 Vbeta and 13 Jbeta primers. Repertoires were generated with immunoSEQ multiplex PCR, while TCRdb's copy carries only in-frame clones and drops some. The table records 35,000 to 45,000 clones, about 73% of them present only once. The specimen was PBMCs. The source of these receptors is a woman aged 30 to 39 in good health and CMV-seronegative.

This chain connects TRBV29-1 to TRBJ2-1, with 7 positions matching TRBD2. The V segment lost 0 bases and the J segment 0 bases; nucleotides outside the gene matches: 8. Germline V gene data show CDR1 as SQVTM and CDR2 as ANQGSEA. The CDR3 is 17 amino acids. CDR3 in amino acids: CSVEELAAPSSYNEQFF. CDR3 DNA sequence: TGCAGCGTTGAAGAGCTAGCGGCCCCTAGCTCCTACAATGAGCAGTTCTTC.

This chain uses TRBV19 with TRBJ1-5; a possible D gene is TRBD1 (5 bases). There are 14 residues in the CDR3. CDR1 and CDR2 (germline): LNHDA, SQIVND (reference sequence). V was shortened by 7 bases and J by 2 bases, with 12 bases between the two germline ends. The CDR3 protein is CASKWGRGNQPQHF. CDR3 DNA sequence: TGTGCCAGTAAGTGGGGCAGGGGCAATCAGCCCCAGCATTTT.

The chain is built from TRBV6-5 and TRBJ1-5, with 10 bases identical to TRBD1. Losses at the gene ends were 6 bases for V and 6 bases for J; bases not matched to a gene: 8. The germline V gene has CDR1 MNHEY and CDR2 SVGAGI. The CDR3 has 15 residues. The CDR3 DNA follows: TGTGCCAGCAGAGATCCGGGACAGGGGACTCAGCCCCAGCATTTT. Encoded protein: CASRDPGQGTQPQHF.

The chain uses TRBV6-5 and TRBJ2-5, with 7 positions matching TRBD1. The better agreement between TRBJ2-7 and the DNA end casts doubt on the J call. CDR1 and CDR2 (germline): MNHEY, SVGAGI. This CDR3 has 14 residues. CDR3 bases: TGTGCCAGCAGTAGAGGACAGGTCACCTACGAGCAGTACTTC. This sequence encodes CASSRGQVTYEQYF.

Comment on this clone: The conserved phenylalanine or tryptophan is not found at the CDR3 terminus, so this likely reflects a read error. Because the CDR3's place on the DNA is in doubt, the DNA is left out and the CDR3 is given as listed by TCRdb. The chain carries TRBV20-1 and TRBJ1-2; the table's D call, TRBD1, has no DNA check behind it. The CDR3 extends over 10 residues, inclusive of both ends. The germline gives CDR1 DFQATT, CDR2 SNEGSKA (reference sequence). This CDR3 reads CSAREQGSHI.

The chain recombines TRBV5-4 with TRBJ2-5, with D possibly being TRBD1 (7 bases). Trimming shortened V by 4 bases and J by 4 bases, and 17 bases separated the two germline ends. There are 15 residues in the CDR3. Germline assignment: CDR1 SGHNT and CDR2 YYREEE (reference sequence). The CDR3 DNA is TGTGCCAGCAGCGTTGCAGGGGGGCCCTCAGAGACCCAGTACTTC. This sequence encodes CASSVAGGPSETQYF. Drawing the rest from reference TRBV5-4 and TRBJ2-5, the complete variable domain is ETGVTQSPTHLIKTRGQQVTLRCSSQSGHNTVSWYQQALGQGPQFIFQYYREEENGRGNFPPRFSGLQFPNYSSELNVNALELDDSALYLCASSVAGGPSETQYFGPGTRLLVL.